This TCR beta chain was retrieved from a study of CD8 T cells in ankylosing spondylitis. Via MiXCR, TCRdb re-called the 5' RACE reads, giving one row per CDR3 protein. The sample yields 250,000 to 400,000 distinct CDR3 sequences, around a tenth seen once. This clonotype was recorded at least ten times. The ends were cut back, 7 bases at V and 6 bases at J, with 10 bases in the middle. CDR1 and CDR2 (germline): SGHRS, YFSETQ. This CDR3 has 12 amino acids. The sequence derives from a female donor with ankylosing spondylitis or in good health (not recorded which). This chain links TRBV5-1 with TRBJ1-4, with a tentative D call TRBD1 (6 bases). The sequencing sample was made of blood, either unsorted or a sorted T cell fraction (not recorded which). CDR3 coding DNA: TGCGCCAGCCGGGGGGGGCATGAAAAACTGTTTTTT. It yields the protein CASRGGHEKLFF.